This T cell receptor (beta chain) was retrieved from a study of T cell changes during pregnancy in multiple sclerosis. Only in-frame clones appear in the TCRdb table, and some are missing; sequencing was by immunoSEQ multiplex PCR. Seen here are more than 65,000 clones, about 91% observed once, and the top ten hold approximately 2.5%. CDR1 MDHEN and CDR2 SYDVKM come from the germline V gene. The CDR3 is made up of 12 amino acids. V was pared by 2 bases and J by 5 bases, with 6 bases between. The TCR sequence derives from a female donor with multiple sclerosis, enrolled in a pregnancy study. The material sequenced was peripheral blood, taken in the first trimester of pregnancy. V is TRBV28 and J is TRBJ1-1, with D hard to call. The CDR3 is CASSLEATEAFF. The CDR3 DNA sequence: TGTGCCAGCAGTTTAGAGGCTACTGAAGCTTTCTTT.